This T cell receptor beta chain was sequenced for a study of cytomegalovirus exposure and HLA in healthy donors. All the people who gave samples were healthy bone marrow donors. PCR was performed using 60 Vbeta and 13 Jbeta primers. Only in-frame clones appear in the TCRdb table, and some are missing; sequencing was by immunoSEQ multiplex PCR. The sample holds under 200,000 clones, 82% seen once. The study, taken as a whole, reports: Later examination showed HLA-associated TCR beta chains had greater clonal expansion than equally common others.

V was pared by 2 bases and J by 0 bases, with 11 bases between. The CDR3 has 15 amino acids. The germline V gene encodes CDR1 MNHEY and CDR2 SMNVEV (reference sequence). As regards this clone: Its antigen is currently unknown.

This clonotype was sampled from a girl aged 2 to 10 in good health and CMV-seropositive. The chain couples TRBV27 to TRBJ2-7; tentative D call: TRBD1 (5 bases). Sequencing was performed on PBMCs. The DNA of the CDR3 is TGTGCCAGCAGTTTAAAAGGGGAAAGCTCCTACGAGCAGTACTTC. Encoded protein: CASSLKGESSYEQYF.